This passage covers 15 T cell receptor beta chains from one sample sequenced in a study of Tregs in tolerant kidney transplant recipients. Recipients received nonmyeloablative bone marrow transplants from related graft donors, with transient mixed chimerism. Clones were read by immunoSEQ multiplex PCR, and TCRdb kept only the in-frame ones, dropping some. The data hold 74,000 or so clones, with more than 85% observed a single time. The input for sequencing was CD4+ T cells from blood (PBMCs), taken 24 months after the transplant. These receptors came from a human patient who received a combined kidney and bone marrow transplant. Among the T cells, some may be from the graft donor.

The chain employs TRBV6-5 and TRBJ2-3; 10 nucleotides align to TRBD2. Germline CDR1 is MNHEY and CDR2 is SVGAGI. The CDR3 has 16 amino acids. Losses at the gene ends were 2 bases for V and 1 base for J; bases not matched to a gene: 3. CDR3 region: CASSYGLAGGTDTQYF. CDR3 DNA sequence: TGTGCCAGCAGTTACGGGCTAGCGGGGGGCACAGATACGCAGTATTTT.

The chain couples TRBV29-1 to TRBJ2-1; no clear D gene. V dropped 3 bases and J dropped 0 bases, with 12 bases sitting between them. The CDR3 is 15 amino acids. Germline V gene data show CDR1 as SQVTM and CDR2 as ANQGSEA. In DNA form, the CDR3 reads TGCAGCGTTGATCTCGTCGCGAGCTCCTACAATGAGCAGTTCTTC. Its translation is CSVDLVASSYNEQFF.

The chain has TRBV27 and TRBJ2-5; 7 nucleotides match TRBD1. V was pared by 5 bases and J by 7 bases, with 7 bases of the junction left unmatched. Germline CDR1 and CDR2: MNHEY and SMNVEV (reference sequence). The CDR3 has 13 amino acids. The CDR3 DNA sequence: TGTGCCAGCAGTACACAGGGGTGGGGGACCCAGTACTTC. Amino acids: CASSTQGWGTQYF.

V and J are TRBV9 and TRBJ2-7; a weak D match, TRBD1 (6 bases). The CDR3 is 15 amino acids. V was shortened by 0 bases and J by 7 bases, with 17 bases between the two germline ends. Looked up from germline, CDR1 is SGDLS and CDR2 is YYNGEE. CDR3 loop: CASSVAADRRAEQYF. CDR3 bases: TGTGCCAGCAGCGTAGCTGCCGACAGGCGCGCAGAGCAGTACTTC.

CDR3 DNA sequence: TGCGCCAGCAGCTTGGAAGGGGCGGCTCAGCCCCAGCATTTT. As protein: CASSLEGAAQPQHF. The J gene is TRBJ1-5, the V gene TRBV5-1, with D maybe TRBD1 (5 bases). Trimming stripped 0 bases from V and 6 bases from J, with 10 bases between. The CDR3 sequence is 14 residues long. The V gene's germline CDR1 is SGHRS and CDR2 YFSETQ.

Points on this clone: Other DNA sequences from this sample encode an identical CDR3 as well. This chain links TRBV18 with TRBJ2-7; D is possibly TRBD2 (6 bases). The CDR3 totals 14 residues. The V and J ends lost 3 bases and 2 bases respectively, with 11 bases between them. Germline V CDR1 and CDR2: KGHSH, LQKENI. DNA of the CDR3: TGTGCCAGCTCACCTAGCGGCCGAGCCTACGAGCAGTACTTC. Translated, it gives CASSPSGRAYEQYF.

The genes are TRBV5-6 and TRBJ2-5, with 12 bases lining up with TRBD2. The CDR3 totals 15 residues. In germline, CDR1 is SGHDT, CDR2 YYEEEE. Losses at the gene ends were 0 bases for V and 5 bases for J; bases not matched to a gene: 2. CDR3 DNA: TGTGCCAGCAGCTTGGACCTAGCGGGAGGGGAGACCCAGTACTTC. Translating gives CASSLDLAGGETQYF.

Only one count was recorded for this clone. The genes are TRBV27 and TRBJ1-3; 9 bases align to TRBD1. The germline V gene encodes CDR1 MNHEY and CDR2 SMNVEV (reference sequence). The CDR3 is 15 residues long. J gave up 3 bases and V 3 bases, and 3 bases lay outside the gene matches. CDR3 DNA sequence: TGTGCCAGCAGTTTCATGGGACAGGGTGGAAACACCATATATTTT. Its translation is CASSFMGQGGNTIYF.

This clone was recorded only once. The chain joins TRBV10-3 to TRBJ2-7; 9 bases are shared with TRBD1. Germline V lookup: CDR1 ENHRY, CDR2 SYGVKD. This CDR3 is 16 amino acids long. Trimming took 6 bases from V and 0 from J; bases not matched to a gene: 9. This chain's CDR3 is CAISDGRQGDSYEQYF. The CDR3 nucleotides read TGTGCCATCAGCGACGGGAGACAGGGGGACTCCTACGAGCAGTACTTC.

The chain combines TRBV7-3 with TRBJ2-3; 9 bases are shared with TRBD2. Germline V gene lookup returns CDR1 SGHTA and CDR2 FQGTGA. V was clipped by 6 bases and J by 2 bases; unmatched bases: 9. The CDR3 consists of 16 residues. CDR3 sequence (DNA): TGTGCCAGCAGGGGGCTTAGCGGGAGATACACAGATACGCAGTATTTT. Protein: CASRGLSGRYTDTQYF.

The chain joins TRBV7-9 to TRBJ2-2; D is undetermined. Trimming removed 8 bases at V and 0 bases at J, with 10 bases between. The CDR3 spans 14 residues. Germline CDR1 and CDR2: SEHNR and FQNEAQ (reference sequence). For the CDR3, the DNA is TGTGCCAGCCTACCAACGGCGAACACCGGGGAGCTGTTTTTT. Translating gives CASLPTANTGELFF.

The gene calls are TRBV2 and TRBJ2-5; unclear D gene. Germline CDR1 SNHLY, CDR2 FYNNEI. CDR3 length equals 14 residues. V lost 2 bases and J 1 base, leaving 8 bases between the germline ends. CDR3 amino acids: CASSEHRAQETQYF. CDR3 DNA: TGTGCCAGCAGTGAACACAGAGCCCAAGAGACCCAGTACTTC.

Concerning this clone itself: Other nucleotide sequences in the sample specify the same CDR3. The V gene is TRBV7-2, the J gene TRBJ1-2, with D maybe TRBD1 (6 bases). CDR3 length: 14 residues. V gave up 3 bases and J gave up 1 base, with 9 bases separating them. CDR1 is SGHTA, CDR2 FQGNSA, per germline. The CDR3 coding sequence is TGTGCCAGCAGCTTGGGCAGGGGTAACTATGGCTACACCTTC. As protein: CASSLGRGNYGYTF.

The chain is built from TRBV5-1 and TRBJ2-1, with 9 bases identical to TRBD2. Germline values: CDR1 SGHRS, CDR2 YFSETQ. With 4 bases clipped from V and 5 bases from J, the junction kept 7 bases outside the gene matches. This CDR3 region has 15 residues. The chain's CDR3 is CASSAGTSRNNEQFF. The CDR3 DNA reads TGCGCCAGCAGCGCCGGGACTAGCAGAAACAATGAGCAGTTCTTC. Filled out from reference TRBV5-1 and TRBJ2-1, the complete variable domain reads KAGVTQTPRYLIKTRGQQVTLSCSPISGHRSVSWYQQTPGQGLQFLFEYFSETQRNKGNFPGRFSGRQFSNSRSEMNVSTLELGDSALYLCASSAGTSRNNEQFFGPGTRLTVL.

The chain couples TRBV9 to TRBJ2-2; D is unclear. The CDR3 length is 15 residues. Germline lookup yields CDR1 SGDLS and CDR2 YYNGEE. The germline V and J ends were trimmed by 0 bases and 4 bases, with 10 bases remaining between them. CDR3 nucleotides: TGTGCCAGCAGCGTAGATCCCACGAGCACCGGGGAGCTGTTTTTT. The encoded protein is CASSVDPTSTGELFF.